Listed here are 14 T cell receptor beta chains from one sample, sequenced in a study of blood T cells in healthy people across ages. With a J-beta primer mix and a sample-barcoded 5' primer, a second PCR ran about 7 to 12 cycles. MiXCR, applied by TCRdb to the 5' RACE reads, yields one record per CDR3 protein. The sample carries about 1 million distinct CDR3 sequences, 45% recorded once. Sequenced sample: blood. All receptors come from a woman between 55 and 75 years old in good health.

The chain is built from TRBV27 and TRBJ1-1, with a tentative D call TRBD1 (6 bases). Germline CDR1 is MNHEY and CDR2 is SMNVEV (reference sequence). CDR3 length equals 16 residues. Deletions cut 1 base from V and 1 base from J, with 13 bases between. As DNA, the CDR3 is TGTGCCAGCAGTTTATTGGGCAAGGGGGAGAACACTGAAGCTTTCTTT. Translation gives CASSLLGKGENTEAFF.

The chain has TRBV6-1 and TRBJ1-1; maybe TRBD1 (5 bases). Trimming shortened V by 3 bases and J by 0 bases, and 11 bases separated the two germline ends. Germline assignment: CDR1 MNHNS and CDR2 SASEGT. The CDR3 totals 15 residues. The CDR3 DNA is TGTGCCAGCAGTGACGAGGGACGGGTGAACACTGAAGCTTTCTTT. This gives the protein CASSDEGRVNTEAFF.

This sequence joins TRBV20-1 and TRBJ2-7; the match to TRBD1 covers 7 bases. With V trimmed by 0 bases and J by 6 bases, 8 bases remained unmatched. The CDR3 is 14 residues long. Germline V gene sequence: CDR1 DFQATT, CDR2 SNEGSKA (reference sequence). The CDR3 coding sequence is TGCAGTGCTAGAGAGACGACAGGGTTGGTCGAGCAGTACTTC. This codes for CSARETTGLVEQYF.

The gene calls are TRBV30 and TRBJ2-1; perhaps TRBD1 as D (6 bases). The germline CDR1 and CDR2 sequences are GTSNPN and SVGIG (reference sequence). Trimming removed 3 bases from V and 13 bases from J, with 16 bases in between. The CDR3 runs to 12 residues. CDR3: CAWSAFGQLQFF. The CDR3 DNA sequence: TGTGCCTGGAGCGCGTTTGGACAGTTACAGTTCTTC.

This clonotype has only one observation. The rearrangement joins TRBV28 to TRBJ1-5, with a possible D match to TRBD1 (6 bases). CDR3 length equals 14 residues. CDR1 is MDHEN and CDR2 is SYDVKM in the germline V gene. V was shortened by 7 bases and J by 6 bases, with 16 bases between the two germline ends. In nucleotides, the CDR3 is TGTGCCAGCACCCTACAGGGAAAGGGTCAGCCCCAGCATTTT. Protein: CASTLQGKGQPQHF.

The V gene is TRBV7-2, the J gene TRBJ2-1; D might be TRBD2 (6 bases). Germline loops: CDR1 SGHTA, CDR2 FQGNSA. Trimming stripped 5 bases from V and 5 bases from J, with 10 bases between. CDR3 size: 13 residues. This chain's CDR3 is CASSAGLHNEQFF. CDR3 nucleotide sequence: TGTGCCAGCAGCGCGGGACTCCACAATGAGCAGTTCTTC.

This clonotype was recorded a few times. This chain connects TRBV29-1 to TRBJ2-1; possibly TRBD2 for D (6 bases). Trimming took 2 bases from V and 6 from J, leaving 11 bases between them. This CDR3 comprises 13 residues. Germline CDR1 is SQVTM and CDR2 is ANQGSEA. CDR3 loop: CSVERGGRNEQFF. The CDR3 nucleotides are TGCAGCGTTGAAAGAGGAGGGCGCAATGAGCAGTTCTTC.

The chain recombines TRBV29-1 with TRBJ2-1, with a tentative D call TRBD1 (6 bases). Germline V gives CDR1 SQVTM, CDR2 ANQGSEA. The CDR3 spans 15 residues. Trimming cost V 1 base and J 7 bases, with 17 bases left between them. CDR3 in amino acids: CSVEGGRTRYNEQFF. The CDR3 DNA is TGCAGCGTTGAAGGGGGGCGGACTCGTTATAATGAGCAGTTCTTC.

This clonotype was seen a few times. V gene TRBV3-1 combines with J gene TRBJ2-7; 10 bases are shared with TRBD2. CDR3 length: 17 amino acids. After removal of 3 bases from V and 2 bases from J, the junction contained 10 bases not matched to a gene. CDR1 is LGHDT, CDR2 YNNKEL, per germline (reference sequence). CDR3 nucleotides: TGTGCCAGCAGCCACGCTAGTGGGACTAGCGTAACCTACGAGCAGTACTTC. Encoded protein: CASSHASGTSVTYEQYF.

The V and J genes are TRBV27 and TRBJ2-7; 9 bases are a match to TRBD2. From germline, CDR1 is MNHEY and CDR2 SMNVEV (reference sequence). This CDR3 is built from 17 residues. V lost 1 base and J lost 7; bases outside the gene matches: 14. The CDR3, as DNA: TGTGCCAGCAGTTTATTAGCTAGCGGGAACAGCTACAATGAGCAGTACTTC. Amino acid sequence: CASSLLASGNSYNEQYF.

This clonotype was recorded a few times. V gene TRBV4-1 combines with J gene TRBJ2-1; 8 bases are shared with TRBD2. CDR3 length: 16 amino acids. The V and J ends lost 3 bases and 6 bases, in that order; junction bases with no gene match: 10. Germline values: CDR1 MGHRA, CDR2 YSYEKL. Written as DNA, the CDR3 is TGCGCCAGCAGCCAGCCAAAGCGGGAGTCTGGCAATGAGCAGTTCTTC. Its translation: CASSQPKRESGNEQFF.

This clonotype was observed at least ten times. The chain links TRBV9 to TRBJ2-7; 11 bases are a match to TRBD1. From germline, CDR1 is SGDLS and CDR2 YYNGEE. V lost 4 bases to trimming and J lost 2 bases; unmatched junction nucleotides: 2. The CDR3 sequence is 14 residues long. CDR3 amino acids: CASSPGQGAYEQYF. The CDR3, as DNA: TGTGCCAGCAGCCCGGGACAGGGGGCCTACGAGCAGTACTTC.

In this sample, this clonotype turned up a few times. The chain employs TRBV20-1 and TRBJ2-3; D gene uncertain. V lost 0 bases, J lost 3 bases, and 10 bases lay in between. CDR3 length: 14 residues. Germline V lookup: CDR1 DFQATT, CDR2 SNEGSKA (reference sequence). The CDR3 region has the DNA TGCAGTGCTAGAGATTTGGGTGAGACAGATACGCAGTATTTT. It translates to CSARDLGETDTQYF.

This clonotype was detected a few times. The genes are TRBV15 and TRBJ2-7; D is possibly TRBD1 (6 bases). The CDR3 has 13 residues. V was clipped by 8 bases and J by 6 bases, with 17 bases between them. CDR1 and CDR2 (germline): LNHNV, YYDKDF (reference sequence). Here the CDR3 DNA reads TGTGCCACCGACCCAGGGGCTAGTAGCGAGCAGTACTTC. Protein sequence: CATDPGASSEQYF.